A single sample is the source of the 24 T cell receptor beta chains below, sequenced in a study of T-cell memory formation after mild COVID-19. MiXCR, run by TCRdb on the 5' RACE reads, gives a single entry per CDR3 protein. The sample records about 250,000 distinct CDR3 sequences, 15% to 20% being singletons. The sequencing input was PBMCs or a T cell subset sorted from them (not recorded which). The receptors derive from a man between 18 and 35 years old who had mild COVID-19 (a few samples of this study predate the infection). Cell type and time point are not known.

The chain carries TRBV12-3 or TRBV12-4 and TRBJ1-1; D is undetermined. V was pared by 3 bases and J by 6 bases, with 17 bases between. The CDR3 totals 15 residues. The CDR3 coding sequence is TGTGCCAGCAGTTTTCGGAGTTGGGGTTACTCTGAAGCTTTCTTT. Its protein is CASSFRSWGYSEAFF.

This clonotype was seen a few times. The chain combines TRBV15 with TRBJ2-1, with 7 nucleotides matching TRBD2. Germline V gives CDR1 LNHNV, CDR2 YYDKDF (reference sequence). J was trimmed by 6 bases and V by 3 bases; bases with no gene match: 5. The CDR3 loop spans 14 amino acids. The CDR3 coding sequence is TGTGCCACCAGCAGGGGAGGGAAATCCAATGAGCAGTTCTTC. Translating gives CATSRGGKSNEQFF.

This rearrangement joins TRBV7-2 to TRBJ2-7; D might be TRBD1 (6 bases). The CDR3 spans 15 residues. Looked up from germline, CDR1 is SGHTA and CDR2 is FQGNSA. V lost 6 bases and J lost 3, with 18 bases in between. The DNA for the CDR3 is TGTGCCAGCAGTTCTACAGGGCTGCGGAACTACGAGCAGTACTTC. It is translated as CASSSTGLRNYEQYF.

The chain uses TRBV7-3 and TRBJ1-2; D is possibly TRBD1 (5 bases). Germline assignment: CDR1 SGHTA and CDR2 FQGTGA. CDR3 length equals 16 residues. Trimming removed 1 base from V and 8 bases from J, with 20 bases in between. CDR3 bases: TGTGCCAGCAGCTTAAGGTCAGGGCCAGGAGCCCTGGGCTACACCTTC. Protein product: CASSLRSGPGALGYTF.

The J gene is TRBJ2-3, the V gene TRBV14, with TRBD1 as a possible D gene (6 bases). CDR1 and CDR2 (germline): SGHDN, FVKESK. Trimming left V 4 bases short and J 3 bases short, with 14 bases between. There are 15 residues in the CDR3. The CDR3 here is CASSPARGRTDTQYF. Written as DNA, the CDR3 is TGTGCCAGCAGCCCGGCCAGGGGAAGGACAGATACGCAGTATTTT.

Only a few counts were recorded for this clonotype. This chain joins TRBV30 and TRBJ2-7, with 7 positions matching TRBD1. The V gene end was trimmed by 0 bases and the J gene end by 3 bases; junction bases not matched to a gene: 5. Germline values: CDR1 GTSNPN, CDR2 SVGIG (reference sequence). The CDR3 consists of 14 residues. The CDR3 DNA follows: TGTGCCTGGAGTGTCCCGGGACAGCACTACGAGCAGTACTTC. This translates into CAWSVPGQHYEQYF.

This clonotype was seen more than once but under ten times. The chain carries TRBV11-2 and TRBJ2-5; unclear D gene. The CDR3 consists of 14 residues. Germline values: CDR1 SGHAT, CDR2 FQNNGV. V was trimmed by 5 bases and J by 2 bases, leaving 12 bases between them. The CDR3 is CASSASLSQETQYF. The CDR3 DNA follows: TGTGCCAGCAGCGCCTCCTTGAGTCAAGAGACCCAGTACTTC.

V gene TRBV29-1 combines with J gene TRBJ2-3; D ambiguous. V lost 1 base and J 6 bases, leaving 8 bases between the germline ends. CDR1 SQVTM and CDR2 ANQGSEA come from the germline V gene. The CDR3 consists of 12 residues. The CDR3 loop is CSVEGPPDTQYF. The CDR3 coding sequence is TGCAGCGTTGAAGGCCCCCCGGATACGCAGTATTTT.

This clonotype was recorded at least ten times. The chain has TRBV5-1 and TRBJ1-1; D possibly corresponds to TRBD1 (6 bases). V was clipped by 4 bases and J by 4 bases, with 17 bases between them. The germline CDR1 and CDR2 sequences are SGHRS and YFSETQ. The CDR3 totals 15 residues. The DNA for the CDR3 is TGCGCCAGCAGCGTACCACAGGGAGAGGGCACTGAAGCTTTCTTT. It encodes CASSVPQGEGTEAFF.

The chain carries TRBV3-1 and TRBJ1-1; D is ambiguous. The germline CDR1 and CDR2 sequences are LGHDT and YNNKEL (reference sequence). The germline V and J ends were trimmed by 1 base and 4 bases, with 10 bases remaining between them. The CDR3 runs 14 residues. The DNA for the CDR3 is TGTGCCAGCAGCCAAGCCTCTACGGGCACTGAAGCTTTCTTT. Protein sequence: CASSQASTGTEAFF. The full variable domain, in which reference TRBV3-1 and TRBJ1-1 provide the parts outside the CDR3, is DTAVSQTPKYLVTQMGNDKSIKCEQNLGHDTMYWYKQDSKKFLKIMFSYNNKELIINETVPNRFSPKSPDKAHLNLHINSLELGDSAVYFCASSQASTGTEAFFGQGTRLTVV.

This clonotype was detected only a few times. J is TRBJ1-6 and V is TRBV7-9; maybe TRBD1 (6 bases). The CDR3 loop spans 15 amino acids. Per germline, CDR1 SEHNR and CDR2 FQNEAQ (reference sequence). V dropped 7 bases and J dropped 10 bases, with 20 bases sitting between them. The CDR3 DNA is TGTGCCAGCACCCCGGTTGGGGGGCTGTGGTCACCCCTCCACTTT. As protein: CASTPVGGLWSPLHF.

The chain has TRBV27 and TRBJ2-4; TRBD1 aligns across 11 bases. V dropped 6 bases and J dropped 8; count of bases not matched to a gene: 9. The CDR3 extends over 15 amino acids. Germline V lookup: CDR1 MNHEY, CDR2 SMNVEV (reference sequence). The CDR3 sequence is CASSPDRGPGDIQYF. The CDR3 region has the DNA TGTGCCAGCAGCCCGGACAGGGGGCCGGGAGACATTCAGTACTTC.

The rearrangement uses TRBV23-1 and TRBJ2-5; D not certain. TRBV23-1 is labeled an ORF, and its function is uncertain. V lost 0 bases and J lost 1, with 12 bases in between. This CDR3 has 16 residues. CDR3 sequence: CASSQSRTTTQETQYF. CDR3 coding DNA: TGCGCCAGCAGTCAATCGAGAACCACTACCCAAGAGACCCAGTACTTC.

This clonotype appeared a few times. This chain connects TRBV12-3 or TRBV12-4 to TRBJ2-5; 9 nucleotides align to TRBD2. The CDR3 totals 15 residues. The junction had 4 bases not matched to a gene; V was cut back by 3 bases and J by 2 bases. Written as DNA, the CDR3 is TGTGCCAGCAGTTTCTCTAGCGGGGTACAAGAGACCCAGTACTTC. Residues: CASSFSSGVQETQYF.

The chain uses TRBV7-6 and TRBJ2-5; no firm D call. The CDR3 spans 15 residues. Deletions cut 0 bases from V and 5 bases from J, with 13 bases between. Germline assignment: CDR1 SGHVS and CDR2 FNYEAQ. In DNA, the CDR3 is TGTGCCAGCAGCTTAGCCCGGATGGACGGGGAGACCCAGTACTTC. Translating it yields CASSLARMDGETQYF.

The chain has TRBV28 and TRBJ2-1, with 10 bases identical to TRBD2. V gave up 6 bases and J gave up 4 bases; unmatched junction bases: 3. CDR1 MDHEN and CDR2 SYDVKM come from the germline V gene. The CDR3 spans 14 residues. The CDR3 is CASRGTSAYNEQFF. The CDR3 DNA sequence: TGTGCCAGCAGGGGGACTAGCGCGTACAATGAGCAGTTCTTC. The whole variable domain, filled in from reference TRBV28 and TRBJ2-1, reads DVKVTQSSRYLVKRTGEKVFLECVQDMDHENMFWYRQDPGLGLRLIYFSYDVKMKEKGDIPEGYSVSREKKERFSLILESASTNQTSMYLCASRGTSAYNEQFFGPGTRLTVL.

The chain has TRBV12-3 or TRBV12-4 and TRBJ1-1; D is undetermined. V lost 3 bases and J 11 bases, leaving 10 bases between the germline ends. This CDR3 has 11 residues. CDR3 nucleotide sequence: TGTGCCAGCAGTTTCGGGAGGCTGGCTTTCTTT. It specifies CASSFGRLAFF.

CDR3 DNA sequence: TGTGCCAGCAGTACCAGCGGGGGGGCCGCAGATACGCAGTATTTT. This encodes CASSTSGGAADTQYF. The chain links TRBV12-3 or TRBV12-4 to TRBJ2-3, with 10 bases matching TRBD2. The CDR3 spans 15 residues. Unmatched junction bases numbered 6, after V lost 5 bases and J lost 4 bases.

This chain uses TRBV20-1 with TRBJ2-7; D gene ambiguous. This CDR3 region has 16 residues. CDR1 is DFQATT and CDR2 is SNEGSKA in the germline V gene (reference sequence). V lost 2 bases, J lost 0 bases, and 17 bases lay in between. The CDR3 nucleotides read TGCAGTGCTAGACTAGTTGGCAGGTCCCTCTCCTACGAGCAGTACGTC. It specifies CSARLVGRSLSYEQYV.

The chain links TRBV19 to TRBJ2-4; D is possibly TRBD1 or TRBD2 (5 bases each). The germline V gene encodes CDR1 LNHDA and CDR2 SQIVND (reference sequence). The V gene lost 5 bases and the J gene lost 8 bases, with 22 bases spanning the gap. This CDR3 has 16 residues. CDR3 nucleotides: TGTGCCAGTAGTCCGGCCGGGGCCGGATCTCGAGACATTCAGTACTTC. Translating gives CASSPAGAGSRDIQYF.

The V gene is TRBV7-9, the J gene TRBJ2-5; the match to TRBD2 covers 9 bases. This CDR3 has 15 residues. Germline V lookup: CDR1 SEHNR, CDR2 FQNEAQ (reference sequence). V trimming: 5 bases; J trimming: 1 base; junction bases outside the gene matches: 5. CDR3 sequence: CASSPTSGLQETQYF. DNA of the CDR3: TGTGCCAGCAGCCCCACTAGCGGGCTCCAAGAGACCCAGTACTTC. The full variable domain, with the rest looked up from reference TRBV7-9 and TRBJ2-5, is DTGVSQNPRHKITKRGQNVTFRCDPISEHNRLYWYRQTLGQGPEFLTYFQNEAQLEKSRLLSDRFSAERPKGSFSTLEIQRTEQGDSAMYLCASSPTSGLQETQYFGPGTRLLVL.

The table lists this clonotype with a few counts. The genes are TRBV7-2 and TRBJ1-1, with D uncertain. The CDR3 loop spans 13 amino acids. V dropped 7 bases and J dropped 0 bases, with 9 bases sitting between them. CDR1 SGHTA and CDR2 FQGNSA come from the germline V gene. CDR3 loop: CASNPGLNTEAFF. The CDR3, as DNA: TGTGCCAGCAACCCAGGCCTGAACACTGAAGCTTTCTTT.

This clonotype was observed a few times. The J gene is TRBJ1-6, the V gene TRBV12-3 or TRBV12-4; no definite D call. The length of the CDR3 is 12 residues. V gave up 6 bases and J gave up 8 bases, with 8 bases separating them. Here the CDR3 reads CASSRSDSPLHF. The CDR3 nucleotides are TGTGCCAGCAGCCGCTCCGATTCACCCCTCCACTTT.

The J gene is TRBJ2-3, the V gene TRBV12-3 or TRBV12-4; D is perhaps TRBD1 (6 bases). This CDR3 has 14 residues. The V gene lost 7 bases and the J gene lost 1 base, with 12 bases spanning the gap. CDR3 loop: CASNRAAGTDTQYF. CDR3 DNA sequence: TGTGCCAGCAACAGGGCAGCTGGCACAGATACGCAGTATTTT.